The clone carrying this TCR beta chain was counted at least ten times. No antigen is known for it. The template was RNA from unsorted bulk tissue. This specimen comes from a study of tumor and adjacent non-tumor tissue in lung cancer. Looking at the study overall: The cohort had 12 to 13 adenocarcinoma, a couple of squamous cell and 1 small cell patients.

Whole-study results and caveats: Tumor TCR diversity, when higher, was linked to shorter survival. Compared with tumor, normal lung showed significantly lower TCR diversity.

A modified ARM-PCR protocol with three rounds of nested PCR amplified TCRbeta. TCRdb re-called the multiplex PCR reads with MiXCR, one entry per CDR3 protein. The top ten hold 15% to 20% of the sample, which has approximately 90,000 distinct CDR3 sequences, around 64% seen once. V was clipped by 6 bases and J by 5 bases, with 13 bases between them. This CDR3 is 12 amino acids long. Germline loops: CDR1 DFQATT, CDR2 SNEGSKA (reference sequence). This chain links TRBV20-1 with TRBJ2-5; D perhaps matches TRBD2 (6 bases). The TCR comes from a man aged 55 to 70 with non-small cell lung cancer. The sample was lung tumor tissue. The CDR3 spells CSAQGGTETQYF. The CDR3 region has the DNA TGCAGTGCCCAGGGAGGAACGGAGACCCAGTACTTC.